The 23 T cell receptor beta chains below were found in one sample sequenced in a study of shared clonotypes between healthy human individuals. The repertoire was sequenced with immunoSEQ multiplex PCR; TCRdb's copy has only in-frame clones and lacks some. The sample lists approximately 1.5 million clones; around 98% were seen once. Sequenced: naive CD4+ T cells sorted from blood. Subset: CD45RA+ positively selected. Source of these receptors: a man younger than 45 in good health.

A word on this clone: The same CDR3 is also encoded by other DNA sequences in this sample. The DNA of the CDR3 is TGTGCCAGCAGTTTGGCCGGGACAGGGGGTAATCAGCCCCAGCATTTT. Translation: CASSLAGTGGNQPQHF. The V and J genes are TRBV28 and TRBJ1-5; 11 bases are shared with TRBD1. This CDR3 contains 16 residues. V lost 3 bases and J lost 4; bases outside the gene matches: 5. From germline, CDR1 is MDHEN and CDR2 SYDVKM.

The V call is TRBV18, the J call TRBJ2-5, with TRBD1 matching 7 bases. The V segment lost 2 bases and the J segment 5 bases; nucleotides outside the gene matches: 5. The CDR3 consists of 14 residues. CDR1 and CDR2 from the germline V gene are KGHSH and LQKENI. The CDR3 region is CASSPYRGGETQYF. The CDR3 DNA reads as TGTGCCAGCTCACCATACAGGGGCGGCGAGACCCAGTACTTC.

The chain joins TRBV19 to TRBJ1-1; unclear D gene. Germline CDR1 reads LNHDA; CDR2 reads SQIVND (reference sequence). The CDR3 has 18 residues. Trimming removed 9 bases at V and 11 bases at J, with 37 bases between. The chain's CDR3 is CASIPNSTAWTGFLPAFF. The CDR3, as DNA: TGTGCCAGCATTCCAAATTCGACGGCCTGGACCGGATTCCTTCCCGCTTTCTTT.

The chain links TRBV10-3 to TRBJ2-4; TRBD2 agrees at 10 bases. The CDR3 contains 16 residues. Losses at the gene ends were 10 bases for V and 0 bases for J; bases not matched to a gene: 9. The germline gives CDR1 ENHRY, CDR2 SYGVKD. The CDR3 DNA reads TGTGCCACCGGACTAGCGGAGGGACTAGCCAAAAACATTCAGTACTTC. Amino acids: CATGLAEGLAKNIQYF.

The V and J genes are TRBV10-1 and TRBJ2-2; D may match TRBD1 or TRBD2 (6 bases each). CDR1 is WNHNN, CDR2 SYGVQD, per germline (reference sequence). The CDR3 totals 14 residues. Trimming took off 5 bases at V and 6 bases at J, with 13 bases between the two ends. This chain's CDR3 is CASSLGGAAGELFF. The CDR3 DNA follows: TGCGCCAGCAGTTTGGGGGGCGCGGCCGGGGAGCTGTTTTTT.

The chain recombines TRBV2 with TRBJ1-5; 9 nucleotides align to TRBD1. This CDR3 comprises 17 residues. Germline V gives CDR1 SNHLY, CDR2 FYNNEI. Trimming at V came to 1 base and at J to 3 bases, leaving 7 bases not matched to a gene. The chain's CDR3 is CASSEGGTGFLNQPQHF. The DNA for the CDR3 is TGTGCCAGCAGTGAAGGGGGGACAGGGTTCCTCAATCAGCCCCAGCATTTT.

The chain carries TRBV28 and TRBJ2-4; D not certain. The length of the CDR3 is 15 residues. The germline V gene encodes CDR1 MDHEN and CDR2 SYDVKM. V lost 6 bases to trimming and J lost 0 bases, with 12 bases between them. In DNA, the CDR3 is TGTGCCAGCAGCCCCCACCAGGAAGCCAAAAACATTCAGTACTTC. Translation: CASSPHQEAKNIQYF. The full variable domain, in which reference TRBV28 and TRBJ2-4 provide the parts outside the CDR3, is DVKVTQSSRYLVKRTGEKVFLECVQDMDHENMFWYRQDPGLGLRLIYFSYDVKMKEKGDIPEGYSVSREKKERFSLILESASTNQTSMYLCASSPHQEAKNIQYFGAGTRLSVL.

The gene calls are TRBV5-1 and TRBJ2-3, with 11 positions matching TRBD2. The CDR3 runs to 17 residues. The trim removed 3 bases at V and 1 base at J, leaving 7 bases unmatched. CDR1 and CDR2 from the germline V gene are SGHRS and YFSETQ. CDR3 in DNA: TGCGCCAGCAGCTCAAACGTAGCGGGAGGGGGCACAGATACGCAGTATTTT. Translation: CASSSNVAGGGTDTQYF.

The chain recombines TRBV5-1 with TRBJ2-7, with a weak D call TRBD1 (6 bases). This CDR3 contains 15 residues. Trimming took off 4 bases at V and 2 bases at J, with 16 bases between the two ends. Germline-derived CDR1 and CDR2 are SGHRS and YFSETQ. The CDR3 protein is CASSVEVGQTYEQYF. The CDR3 coding sequence is TGCGCCAGCAGCGTGGAGGTTGGACAGACCTACGAGCAGTACTTC.

The chain links TRBV2 to TRBJ1-4, with D tentatively TRBD1 (6 bases). CDR1 and CDR2 from the germline V gene are SNHLY and FYNNEI. V lost 8 bases, J lost 7 bases, and 14 bases lay in between. The CDR3 runs to 13 residues. CDR3 sequence: CASCTGRGEKLFF. In nucleotides, the CDR3 is TGTGCCAGCTGCACAGGCAGGGGTGAAAAACTGTTTTTT. The variable domain in full, with the rest retrieved from reference TRBV2 and TRBJ1-4, is EPEVTQTPSHQVTQMGQEVILRCVPISNHLYFYWYRQILGQKVEFLVSFYNNEISEKSEIFDDQFSVERPDGSNFTLKIRSTKLEDSAMYFCASCTGRGEKLFFGSGTQLSVL.

The chain uses TRBV10-3 and TRBJ2-3; 7 bases agree with TRBD2. V shed 7 bases and J 2 bases; nucleotides not matched to a gene: 3. CDR3 length: 13 amino acids. Germline V gene sequence: CDR1 ENHRY, CDR2 SYGVKD. CDR3 region: CAITQRDTDTQYF. In nucleotides, the CDR3 is TGTGCCATCACCCAGCGGGACACAGATACGCAGTATTTT.

The V and J genes are TRBV30 and TRBJ2-2, with D possibly being TRBD1 (5 bases). Per germline, CDR1 GTSNPN and CDR2 SVGIG (reference sequence). This CDR3 is built from 12 residues. The CDR3 loop reads CALDKNTGELFF. DNA for the CDR3: TGTGCATTGGACAAGAACACCGGGGAGCTGTTTTTT.

The chain joins TRBV9 to TRBJ2-3; D may be TRBD2 (6 bases). Trimming took 2 bases from V and 4 from J, leaving 14 bases between them. CDR3 length: 15 amino acids. Germline V lookup: CDR1 SGDLS, CDR2 YYNGEE. The CDR3 here is CASSVLAGSADTQYF. The CDR3 DNA is TGTGCCAGCAGCGTCCTTGCGGGATCAGCAGATACGCAGTATTTT.

The chain's CDR3 is CAWSVGVGQSYGYTF. The CDR3 DNA reads as TGTGCCTGGAGTGTCGGAGTCGGACAGTCCTATGGCTACACCTTC. The chain is built from TRBV30 and TRBJ1-2, with a weak D call TRBD1 (6 bases). Trimming removed 0 bases from V and 4 bases from J, with 15 bases in between. The germline V gene has CDR1 GTSNPN and CDR2 SVGIG (reference sequence). CDR3 length: 15 residues.

The chain joins TRBV7-8 to TRBJ2-1; D gene unclear. Germline assignment: CDR1 SGHVS and CDR2 FQNEAQ. Trimming took off 0 bases at V and 7 bases at J, with 4 bases between the two ends. The CDR3 sequence is 12 residues long. The CDR3 protein is CASSLAVNEQFF. CDR3 nucleotide sequence: TGTGCCAGCAGCTTAGCGGTTAATGAGCAGTTCTTC.

J is TRBJ1-4 and V is TRBV7-8; the match to TRBD1 covers 10 bases. CDR1 SGHVS and CDR2 FQNEAQ come from the germline V gene. V shed 5 bases, J shed 7 bases, and the junction held 7 bases outside the gene matches. The CDR3 is made up of 15 amino acids. The CDR3 DNA reads as TGTGCCAGCAGCACCGACAGGGGGCTAAGTGAAAAACTGTTTTTT. It translates to CASSTDRGLSEKLFF.

CDR3 sequence: CASSSGTGQLQETQYF. The CDR3 nucleotides are TGCGCCAGCAGCTCAGGTACGGGACAGCTCCAAGAGACCCAGTACTTC. This chain joins TRBV5-1 and TRBJ2-5; 7 positions agree with TRBD1. Germline CDR1 is SGHRS and CDR2 is YFSETQ. This CDR3 comprises 16 residues. V lost 3 bases, J lost 1 base, and 9 bases stayed unmatched.

This rearrangement joins TRBV9 to TRBJ2-3; 8 positions agree with TRBD2. The CDR3 length is 15 residues. Trimming removed 0 bases from V and 6 bases from J; junction bases left unmatched: 6. CDR1 and CDR2 from the germline V gene are SGDLS and YYNGEE. The CDR3 bases are TGTGCCAGCAGCGTAGCAGCGGGAGCAGAGGATACGCAGTATTTT. Translating it yields CASSVAAGAEDTQYF.

The rearrangement links TRBV7-3 to TRBJ2-1; D is ambiguous. The V gene lost 1 base and the J gene lost 6 bases, with 10 bases spanning the gap. The CDR3 loop spans 14 amino acids. Germline CDR1 and CDR2: SGHTA and FQGTGA. DNA for the CDR3: TGTGCCAGCAGCTTAAATAGGCTGGTCAATGAGCAGTTCTTC. It is translated as CASSLNRLVNEQFF.

The V call is TRBV9, the J call TRBJ2-1; D not resolved. In germline, CDR1 is SGDLS, CDR2 YYNGEE. The CDR3 has 15 residues. V was shortened by 4 bases and J by 0 bases, with 11 bases between the two germline ends. The CDR3 loop reads CASSPGPSSYNEQFF. The CDR3 nucleotides are TGTGCCAGCAGCCCCGGACCGAGCTCCTACAATGAGCAGTTCTTC. Using reference TRBV9 and TRBJ2-1 for the parts outside the CDR3, the full variable domain is DSGVTQTPKHLITATGQRVTLRCSPRSGDLSVYWYQQSLDQGLQFLIQYYNGEERAKGNILERFSAQQFPDLHSELNLSSLELGDSALYFCASSPGPSSYNEQFFGPGTRLTVL.

Regarding this clone: This sample also contains other DNA sequences that code for the same CDR3. The chain recombines TRBV28 with TRBJ1-4; D is uncertain. The ends were cut back, 2 bases at V and 0 bases at J, with 4 bases in the middle. CDR3 size: 14 residues. CDR1 is MDHEN and CDR2 is SYDVKM in the germline V gene. The CDR3 nucleotides read TGTGCCAGCAGTTTACTCGCAACTAATGAAAAACTGTTTTTT. Translation: CASSLLATNEKLFF.

The genes are TRBV18 and TRBJ2-7, with 8 bases identical to TRBD1. Germline assignment: CDR1 KGHSH and CDR2 LQKENI. The trim removed 0 bases at V and 3 bases at J, leaving 4 bases unmatched. The CDR3 spans 15 residues. The CDR3 region has the DNA TGTGCCAGCTCACCACCCCAGGGGGCTGACTACGAGCAGTACTTC. Protein sequence: CASSPPQGADYEQYF.

This chain links TRBV18 with TRBJ2-1; 9 bases agree with TRBD1. CDR3 length: 16 amino acids. Looked up from germline, CDR1 is KGHSH and CDR2 is LQKENI. Trimming removed 3 bases from V and 9 bases from J; junction bases left unmatched: 12. CDR3 DNA: TGTGCCAGCTCACCTCTCCAGGGACAGGGAAACACTGAGCAGTTCTTC. Protein product: CASSPLQGQGNTEQFF.